In this sample, the clone carrying this TCR beta chain turned up many times. The CDR3 runs to 13 residues. Germline CDR1 is LNHDA and CDR2 is SQIVND (reference sequence). V was shortened by 5 bases and J by 1 base, with 8 bases between the two germline ends. This sample is drawn from a study of CD8+CD57+ T cells in acquired aplastic anemia. Patients sequenced had flow cytometry evidence of CD8+CD57+ cell expansion. Both TCR beta VDJ combination and CDR3 sequence profiling were carried out. Genomic DNA was the template for this profiling. TCRdb called the reads again in MiXCR, with one record for every CDR3 protein. The top ten hold about 60% of the sample, which has around 200,000 distinct CDR3 sequences, 60% to 80% seen once.

The rearrangement links TRBV19 to TRBJ1-1; TRBD1 might be the D (6 bases). The receptor was derived from a human donor with aplastic anemia. The sample comprised sorted CD4+, CD8+, or CD8+CD57+ T cells (not recorded which) from PBMCs. The CDR3 here is CASSGRGNTEAFF. In nucleotides, the CDR3 is TGTGCCAGTAGTGGCAGGGGGAACACTGAAGCTTTCTTT. Full variable domain (missing parts from reference TRBV19 and TRBJ1-1): DGGITQSPKYLFRKEGQNVTLSCEQNLNHDAMYWYRQDPGQGLRLIYYSQIVNDFQKGDIAEGYSVSREKKESFPLTVTSAQKNPTAFYLCASSGRGNTEAFFGQGTRLTVV.